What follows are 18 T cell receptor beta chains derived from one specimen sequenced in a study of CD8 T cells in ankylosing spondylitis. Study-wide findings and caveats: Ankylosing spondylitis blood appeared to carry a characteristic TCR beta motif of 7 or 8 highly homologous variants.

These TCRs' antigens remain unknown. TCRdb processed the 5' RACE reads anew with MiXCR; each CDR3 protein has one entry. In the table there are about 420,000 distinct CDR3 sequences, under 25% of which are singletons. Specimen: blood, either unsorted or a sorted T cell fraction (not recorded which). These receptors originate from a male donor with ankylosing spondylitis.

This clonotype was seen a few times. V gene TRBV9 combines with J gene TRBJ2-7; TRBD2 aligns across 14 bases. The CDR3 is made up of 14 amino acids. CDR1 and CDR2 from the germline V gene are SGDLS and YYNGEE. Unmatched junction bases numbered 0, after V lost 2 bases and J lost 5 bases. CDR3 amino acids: CASSVGLAGDEQYF. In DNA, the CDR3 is TGTGCCAGCAGCGTGGGACTAGCGGGAGACGAGCAGTACTTC.

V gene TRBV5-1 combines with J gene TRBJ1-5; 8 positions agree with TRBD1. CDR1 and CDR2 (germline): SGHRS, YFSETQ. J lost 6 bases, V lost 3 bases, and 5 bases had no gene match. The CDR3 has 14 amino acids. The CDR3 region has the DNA TGCGCCAGCAGCTCAGGGGGCTCGGGTCAGCCCCAGCATTTT. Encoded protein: CASSSGGSGQPQHF.

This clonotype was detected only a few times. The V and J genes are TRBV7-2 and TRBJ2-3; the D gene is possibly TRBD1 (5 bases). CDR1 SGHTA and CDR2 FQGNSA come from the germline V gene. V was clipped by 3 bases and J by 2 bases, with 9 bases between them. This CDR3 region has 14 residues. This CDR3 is CASSFSTDTDTQYF. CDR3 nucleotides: TGTGCCAGCAGCTTCTCGACAGACACAGATACGCAGTATTTT. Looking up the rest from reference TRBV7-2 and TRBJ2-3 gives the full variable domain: GAGVSQSPSNKVTEKGKDVELRCDPISGHTALYWYRQSLGQGLEFLIYFQGNSAPDKSGLPSDRFSAERTGGSVSTLTIQRTQQEDSAVYLCASSFSTDTDTQYFGPGTRLTVL.

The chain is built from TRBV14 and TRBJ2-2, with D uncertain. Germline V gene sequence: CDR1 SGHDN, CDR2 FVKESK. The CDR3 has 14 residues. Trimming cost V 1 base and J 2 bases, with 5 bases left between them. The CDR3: CASSQVANTGELFF. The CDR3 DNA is TGTGCCAGCAGCCAAGTAGCCAACACCGGGGAGCTGTTTTTT. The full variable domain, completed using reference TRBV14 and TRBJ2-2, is EAGVTQFPSHSVIEKGQTVTLRCDPISGHDNLYWYRRVMGKEIKFLLHFVKESKQDESGMPNNRFLAERTGGTYSTLKVQPAELEDSGVYFCASSQVANTGELFFGEGSRLTVL.

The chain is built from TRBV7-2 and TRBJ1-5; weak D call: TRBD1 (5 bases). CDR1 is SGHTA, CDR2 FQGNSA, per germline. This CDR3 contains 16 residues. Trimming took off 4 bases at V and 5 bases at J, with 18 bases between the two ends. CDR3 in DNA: TGTGCCAGCAGCTCCCAGTCAGGGTTAAAGTATCAGCCCCAGCATTTT. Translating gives CASSSQSGLKYQPQHF.

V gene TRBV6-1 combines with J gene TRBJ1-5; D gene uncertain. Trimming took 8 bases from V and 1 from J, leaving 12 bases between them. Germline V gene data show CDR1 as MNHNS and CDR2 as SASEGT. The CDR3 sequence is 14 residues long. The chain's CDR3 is CASSETGSNQPQHF. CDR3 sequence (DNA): TGTGCCAGCTCGGAAACCGGGAGCAATCAGCCCCAGCATTTT.

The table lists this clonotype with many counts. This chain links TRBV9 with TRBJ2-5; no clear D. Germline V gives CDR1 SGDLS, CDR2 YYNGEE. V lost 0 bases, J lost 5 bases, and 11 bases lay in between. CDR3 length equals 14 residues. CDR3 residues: CASSVGPLGETQYF. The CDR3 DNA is TGTGCCAGCAGCGTAGGGCCACTGGGGGAGACCCAGTACTTC.

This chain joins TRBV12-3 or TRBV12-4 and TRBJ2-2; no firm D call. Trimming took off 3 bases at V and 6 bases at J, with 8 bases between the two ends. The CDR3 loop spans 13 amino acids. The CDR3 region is CASSFVSPGELFF. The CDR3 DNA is TGTGCCAGCAGTTTTGTGTCCCCCGGGGAGCTGTTTTTT.

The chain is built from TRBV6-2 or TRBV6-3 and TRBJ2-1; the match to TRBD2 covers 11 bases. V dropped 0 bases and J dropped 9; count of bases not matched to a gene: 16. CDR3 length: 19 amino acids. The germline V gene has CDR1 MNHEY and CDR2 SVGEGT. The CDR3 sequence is CASSYSVAGGPSLHSEQFF. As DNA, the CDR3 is TGTGCCAGCAGTTACTCGGTAGCGGGAGGGCCGAGTTTGCATAGTGAGCAGTTCTTC.

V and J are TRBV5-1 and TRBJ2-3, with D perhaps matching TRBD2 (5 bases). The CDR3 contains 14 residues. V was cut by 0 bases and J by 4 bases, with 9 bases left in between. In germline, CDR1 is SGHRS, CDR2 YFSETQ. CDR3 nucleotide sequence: TGCGCCAGCAGCTTGGGCCCCGGGGCAGATACGCAGTATTTT. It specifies CASSLGPGADTQYF.

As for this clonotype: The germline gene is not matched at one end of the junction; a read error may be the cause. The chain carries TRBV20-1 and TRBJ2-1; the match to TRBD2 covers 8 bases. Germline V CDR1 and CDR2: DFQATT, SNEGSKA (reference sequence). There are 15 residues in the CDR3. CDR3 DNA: TGCAGTGCTAGTCACGACGGGAGGGCCTATAATGAGCAGTTCTTC. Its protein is CSASHDGRAYNEQFF.

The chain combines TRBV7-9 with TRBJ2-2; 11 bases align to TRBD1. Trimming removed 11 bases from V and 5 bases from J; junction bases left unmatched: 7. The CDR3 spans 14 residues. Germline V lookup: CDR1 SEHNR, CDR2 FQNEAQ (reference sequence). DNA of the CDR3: TGTGCCGTCCGGGACAGGGGGATAACCGGGGAGCTGTTTTTT. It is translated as CAVRDRGITGELFF. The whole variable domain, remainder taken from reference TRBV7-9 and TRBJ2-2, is DTGVSQNPRHKITKRGQNVTFRCDPISEHNRLYWYRQTLGQGPEFLTYFQNEAQLEKSRLLSDRFSAERPKGSFSTLEIQRTEQGDSAMYLCAVRDRGITGELFFGEGSRLTVL.

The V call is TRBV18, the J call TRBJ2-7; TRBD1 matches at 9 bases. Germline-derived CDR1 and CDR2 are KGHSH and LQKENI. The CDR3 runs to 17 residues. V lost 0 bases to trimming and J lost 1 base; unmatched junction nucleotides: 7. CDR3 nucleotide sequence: TGTGCCAGCTCACCACCTAGCTGGACAGGGGTTTCCTACGAGCAGTACTTC. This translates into CASSPPSWTGVSYEQYF.

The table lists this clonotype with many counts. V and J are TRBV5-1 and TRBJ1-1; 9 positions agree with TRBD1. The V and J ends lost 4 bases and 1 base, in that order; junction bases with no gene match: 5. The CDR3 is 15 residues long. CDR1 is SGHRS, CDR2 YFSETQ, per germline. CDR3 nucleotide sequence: TGCGCCAGCAGCCTGAGGACAGGGGAGAACACTGAAGCTTTCTTT. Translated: CASSLRTGENTEAFF.

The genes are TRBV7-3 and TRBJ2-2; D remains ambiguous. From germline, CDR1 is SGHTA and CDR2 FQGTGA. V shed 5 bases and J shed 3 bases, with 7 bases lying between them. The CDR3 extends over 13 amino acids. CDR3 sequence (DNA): TGTGCCAGCAGCCCCCAGGACACCGGGGAGCTGTTTTTT. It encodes CASSPQDTGELFF.

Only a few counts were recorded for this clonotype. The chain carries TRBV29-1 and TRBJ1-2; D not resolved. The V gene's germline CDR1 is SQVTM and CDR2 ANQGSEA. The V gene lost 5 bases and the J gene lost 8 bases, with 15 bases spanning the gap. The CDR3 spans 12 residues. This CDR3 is CSVYRELRGYTF. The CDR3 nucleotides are TGCAGCGTTTACCGGGAGCTGAGGGGCTACACCTTC.

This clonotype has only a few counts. The CDR3 coding sequence is TGTGCCAGCAGTTTAACAGGCCCGTGGCAGCCCCAGCATTTT. Encoded protein: CASSLTGPWQPQHF. V gene TRBV28 combines with J gene TRBJ1-5, with D perhaps matching TRBD1 (5 bases). The germline V and J ends were trimmed by 2 bases and 7 bases, with 12 bases remaining between them. CDR3 length equals 14 residues. Germline lookup yields CDR1 MDHEN and CDR2 SYDVKM.

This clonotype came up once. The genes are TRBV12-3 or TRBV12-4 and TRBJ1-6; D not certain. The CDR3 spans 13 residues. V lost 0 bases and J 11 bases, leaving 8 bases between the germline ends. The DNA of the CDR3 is TGTGCCAGCAGTTTAGCGGCCGGGACACCCCTCCACTTT. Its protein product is CASSLAAGTPLHF.